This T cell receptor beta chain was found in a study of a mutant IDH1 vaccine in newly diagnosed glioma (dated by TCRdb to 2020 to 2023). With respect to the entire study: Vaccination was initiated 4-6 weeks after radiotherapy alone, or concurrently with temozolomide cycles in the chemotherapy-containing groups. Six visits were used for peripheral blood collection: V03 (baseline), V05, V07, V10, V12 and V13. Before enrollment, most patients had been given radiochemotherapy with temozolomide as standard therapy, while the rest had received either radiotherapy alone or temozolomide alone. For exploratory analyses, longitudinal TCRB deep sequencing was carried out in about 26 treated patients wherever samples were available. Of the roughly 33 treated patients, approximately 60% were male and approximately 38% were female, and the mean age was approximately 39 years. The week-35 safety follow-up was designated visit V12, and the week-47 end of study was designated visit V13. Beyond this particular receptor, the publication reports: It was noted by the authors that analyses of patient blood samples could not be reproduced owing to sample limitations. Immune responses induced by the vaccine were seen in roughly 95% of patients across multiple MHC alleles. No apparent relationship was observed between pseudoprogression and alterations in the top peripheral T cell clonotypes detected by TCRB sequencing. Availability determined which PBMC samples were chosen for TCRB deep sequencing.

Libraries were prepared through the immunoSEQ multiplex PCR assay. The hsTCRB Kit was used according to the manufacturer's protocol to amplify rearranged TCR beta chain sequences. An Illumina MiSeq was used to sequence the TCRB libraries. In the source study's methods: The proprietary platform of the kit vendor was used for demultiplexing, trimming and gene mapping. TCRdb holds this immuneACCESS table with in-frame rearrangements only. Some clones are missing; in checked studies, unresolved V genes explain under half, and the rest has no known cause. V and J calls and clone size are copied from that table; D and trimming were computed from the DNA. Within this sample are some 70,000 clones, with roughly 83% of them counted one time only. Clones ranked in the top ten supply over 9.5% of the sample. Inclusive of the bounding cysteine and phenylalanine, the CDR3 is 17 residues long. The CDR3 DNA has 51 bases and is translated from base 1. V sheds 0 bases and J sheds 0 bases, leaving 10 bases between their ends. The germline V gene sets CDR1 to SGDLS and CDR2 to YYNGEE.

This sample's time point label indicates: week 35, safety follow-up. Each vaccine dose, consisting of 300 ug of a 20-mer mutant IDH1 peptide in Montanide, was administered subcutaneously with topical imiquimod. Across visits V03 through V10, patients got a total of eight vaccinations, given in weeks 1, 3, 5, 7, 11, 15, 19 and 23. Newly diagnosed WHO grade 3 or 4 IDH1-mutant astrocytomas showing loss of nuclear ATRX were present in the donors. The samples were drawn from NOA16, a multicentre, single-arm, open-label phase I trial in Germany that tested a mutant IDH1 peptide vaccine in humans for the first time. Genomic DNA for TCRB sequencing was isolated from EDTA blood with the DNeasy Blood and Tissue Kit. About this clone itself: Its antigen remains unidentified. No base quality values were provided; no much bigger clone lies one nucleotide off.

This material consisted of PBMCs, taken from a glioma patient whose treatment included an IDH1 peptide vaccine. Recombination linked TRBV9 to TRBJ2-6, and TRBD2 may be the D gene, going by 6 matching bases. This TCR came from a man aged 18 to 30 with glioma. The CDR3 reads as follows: CASSVVGLFSGANVLTF. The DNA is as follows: TGTGCCAGCAGCGTAGTGGGACTGTTCTCTGGGGCCAACGTCCTGACTTTC.